The following is a TCR beta chain sequence with its context. Germline V lookup: CDR1 SQVTM, CDR2 ANQGSEA. This CDR3 contains 14 residues. Trimming pared 4 bases from V and 1 base from J, leaving 13 bases between. This record comes from a study of shared clonotypes between healthy human individuals. Only CD45RO-negative cells positively selected for CCR7 counted as naive CD8 cells, so terminally differentiated effector memory CD45RA+ cells were excluded. Healthy HIV-negative adults with no recent acute infections or vaccinations were recruited as donors. The authors ran the assay at deep level. Genomic DNA (from each subset) was split evenly across several immunoSEQ plates. Profiling relied on immunoSEQ multiplex PCR, and the TCRdb table lists in-frame clones only, not all of them. The sample carries about 590,000 clones, roughly 96% recorded once.

Sequencing input: naive CD8+ T cells sorted from blood. The origin of this receptor is a woman aged 30 to 39 in good health. This chain connects TRBV29-1 to TRBJ1-2; perhaps TRBD1 as D (5 bases). The CDR3 bases are TGCAGCGTTGGGAGGGCAGGGAATAACTATGGCTACACCTTC. Protein: CSVGRAGNNYGYTF.